This is a list of T cell receptor beta chains from one sample in a study of identical twins' blood T cells. TCRdb reanalysed the 5' RACE reads using MiXCR and keeps one entry per CDR3 protein. The table has fewer than 450,000 distinct CDR3 sequences, about 28% seen once. The sequenced material came from PBMCs. The receptors stem from a woman between 18 and 50 years old in good health. Both conserved end residues are part of each CDR3. Fields, in order: V gene, J gene, D gene, clone size, CDR3 length, CDR3 protein, CDR3 DNA. The D gene is left open where the match is weak. Some rows mark clone size as missing; the rest say once, few, many or name a class of expanded clone.

v_gene: TRBV7-2
j_gene: TRBJ2-7
d_gene: NA
abundance: NA
len: 16
CDR3aa: CASSLTSGIPPYEQYF
CDR3nt: TGTGCCAGCAGCTTAACCTCCGGGATCCCACCATACGAGCAGTACTTC

v_gene: TRBV5-1
j_gene: TRBJ1-1
d_gene: NA
abundance: NA
len: 15
CDR3aa: CASSLAGHSNTEAFF
CDR3nt: TGCGCCAGCAGCTTGGCGGGACACTCGAACACTGAAGCTTTCTTT

v_gene: TRBV11-2
j_gene: TRBJ2-2
d_gene: NA
abundance: NA
len: 11
CDR3aa: CASSTTGELFF
CDR3nt: TGTGCCAGCAGCACAACCGGGGAGCTGTTTTTT

v_gene: TRBV19
j_gene: TRBJ2-3
d_gene: NA
abundance: many
len: 15
CDR3aa: CASSPRDSISDTQYF
CDR3nt: TGTGCCAGTAGTCCCCGGGACTCAATTTCAGATACGCAGTATTTT

v_gene: TRBV2
j_gene: TRBJ2-5
d_gene: NA
abundance: NA
len: 12
CDR3aa: CASKSGAGTQYF
CDR3nt: TGTGCCAGCAAATCGGGGGCAGGGACCCAGTACTTC

v_gene: TRBV20-1
j_gene: TRBJ2-5
d_gene: NA
abundance: few
len: 14
CDR3aa: CSARVHPDAGTQYF
CDR3nt: TGCAGTGCTAGGGTACACCCGGATGCAGGGACCCAGTACTTC

v_gene: TRBV5-5
j_gene: TRBJ1-1
d_gene: NA
abundance: NA
len: 12
CDR3aa: CASSFCDSEAFF
CDR3nt: TGTGCCAGCAGCTTTTGTGACAGTGAAGCTTTCTTT

v_gene: TRBV6-1
j_gene: TRBJ1-1
d_gene: TRBD1
abundance: NA
len: 13
CDR3aa: CASRGQMDTEAFF
CDR3nt: TGTGCCAGCCGGGGACAGATGGACACTGAAGCTTTCTTT

v_gene: TRBV29-1
j_gene: TRBJ1-2
d_gene: NA
abundance: many
len: 14
CDR3aa: CSVEYGQFNYGYTF
CDR3nt: TGCAGCGTTGAATACGGCCAATTTAACTATGGCTACACCTTC

v_gene: TRBV2
j_gene: TRBJ1-1
d_gene: NA
abundance: few
len: 14
CDR3aa: CASCPLTSGTEAFF
CDR3nt: TGTGCCAGCTGCCCATTAACGTCTGGCACTGAAGCTTTCTTT

v_gene: TRBV4-3
j_gene: TRBJ2-1
d_gene: TRBD2
abundance: NA
len: 15
CDR3aa: CASSQRGLAGDEQFF
CDR3nt: TGCGCCAGCAGCCAACGTGGACTAGCTGGTGATGAGCAGTTCTTC

v_gene: TRBV20-1
j_gene: TRBJ1-1
d_gene: NA
abundance: few
len: 14
CDR3aa: CSARWGAPNTEAFF
CDR3nt: TGCAGTGCTAGATGGGGGGCTCCGAACACTGAAGCTTTCTTT

v_gene: TRBV20-1
j_gene: TRBJ2-2
d_gene: NA
abundance: NA
len: 12
CDR3aa: CSATGNTGELFF
CDR3nt: TGCAGTGCTACGGGAAACACCGGGGAGCTGTTTTTT

v_gene: TRBV28
j_gene: TRBJ1-2
d_gene: NA
abundance: NA
len: 11
CDR3aa: CATLGNHGYTF
CDR3nt: TGTGCCACCCTAGGGAACCATGGCTACACCTTC

v_gene: TRBV11-2
j_gene: TRBJ1-6
d_gene: NA
abundance: NA
len: 16
CDR3aa: CASSLEPDSFNSPLHF
CDR3nt: TGTGCCAGCAGCTTAGAGCCCGACAGTTTTAATTCACCCCTCCACTTT

v_gene: TRBV7-2
j_gene: TRBJ1-5
d_gene: NA
abundance: NA
len: 16
CDR3aa: CASSLQRGTPHQPQHF
CDR3nt: TGTGCCAGCAGCTTACAGCGTGGGACACCTCATCAGCCCCAGCATTTT

v_gene: TRBV29-1
j_gene: TRBJ1-1
d_gene: NA
abundance: NA
len: 14
CDR3aa: CSVGQNVMNTEALF
CDR3nt: TGCAGCGTTGGACAGAACGTCATGAACACTGAAGCTTTATTT

v_gene: TRBV20-1
j_gene: TRBJ2-7
d_gene: TRBD1
abundance: few
len: 12
CDR3aa: CSALGQAYEQYF
CDR3nt: TGCAGTGCTCTGGGACAGGCCTACGAGCAGTACTTC